A single T cell receptor beta chain is shown here with its context. Its specificity is not known. The V gene's germline CDR1 is WSHSY and CDR2 SAAADI. The CDR3 length is 13 residues. This specimen belongs to a study of T cells expressing NK-cell markers. Study as a whole: Sorted CD3+CD56+NKG2C+, CD3+CD56+NKG2C- and CD3+CD56-NKG2C+ T cells provided the TCR beta repertoires. General study points: Dominant NKG2C+ clonotypes accounted for about 1.0-8% of CD8+ T cells in over 5 donors.

As the method of synthesis, 5'RACE template switching with UMIs yielded TCR beta cDNA. Reprocessing the 5' RACE reads, TCRdb reports a single entry for every CDR3 protein and omits DNA. Its table lists some 500,000 distinct CDR3 sequences. Sequences were obtained from blood T cells: a sorted CD56 or NKG2C T cell subset, CD4+ or CD8+ T cells, or bulk PBMC T cells (not recorded which). The chain joins TRBV10-2 to TRBJ1-5. This clonotype was obtained from a woman between 45 and 60 years old in good health. The CDR3 protein is CASSERGNQPQHF.